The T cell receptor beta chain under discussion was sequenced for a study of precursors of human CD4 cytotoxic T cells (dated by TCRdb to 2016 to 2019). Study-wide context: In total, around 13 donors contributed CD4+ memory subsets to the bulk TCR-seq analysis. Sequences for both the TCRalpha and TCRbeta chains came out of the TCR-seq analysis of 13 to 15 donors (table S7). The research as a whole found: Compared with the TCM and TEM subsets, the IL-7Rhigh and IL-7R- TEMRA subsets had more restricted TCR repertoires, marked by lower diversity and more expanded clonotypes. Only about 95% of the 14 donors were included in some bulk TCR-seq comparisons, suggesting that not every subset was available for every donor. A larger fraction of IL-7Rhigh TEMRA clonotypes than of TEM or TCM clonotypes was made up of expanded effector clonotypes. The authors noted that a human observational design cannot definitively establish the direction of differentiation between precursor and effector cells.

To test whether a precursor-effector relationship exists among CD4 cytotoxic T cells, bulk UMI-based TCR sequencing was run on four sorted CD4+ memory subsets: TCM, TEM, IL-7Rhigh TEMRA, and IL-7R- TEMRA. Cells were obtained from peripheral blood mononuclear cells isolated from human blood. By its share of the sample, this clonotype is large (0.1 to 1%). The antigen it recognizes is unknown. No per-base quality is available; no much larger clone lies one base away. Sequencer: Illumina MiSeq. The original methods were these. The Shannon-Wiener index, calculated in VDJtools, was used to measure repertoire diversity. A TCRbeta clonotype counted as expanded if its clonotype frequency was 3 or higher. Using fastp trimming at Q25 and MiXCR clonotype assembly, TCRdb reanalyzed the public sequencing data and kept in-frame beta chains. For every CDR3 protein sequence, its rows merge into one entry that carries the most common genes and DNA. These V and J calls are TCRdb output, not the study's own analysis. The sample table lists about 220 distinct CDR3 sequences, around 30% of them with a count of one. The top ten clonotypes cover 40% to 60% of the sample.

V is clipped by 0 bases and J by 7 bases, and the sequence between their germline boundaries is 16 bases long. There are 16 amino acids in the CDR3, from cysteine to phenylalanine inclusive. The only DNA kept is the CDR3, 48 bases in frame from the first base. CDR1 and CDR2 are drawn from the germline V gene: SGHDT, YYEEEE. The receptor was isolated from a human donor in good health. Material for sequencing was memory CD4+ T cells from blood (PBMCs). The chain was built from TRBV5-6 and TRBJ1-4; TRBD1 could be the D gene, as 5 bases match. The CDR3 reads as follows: CASSLGGSRGGEKLFF. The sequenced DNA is TGTGCCAGCAGCTTGGGGGGGTCTCGCGGTGGTGAAAAACTGTTTTTT.